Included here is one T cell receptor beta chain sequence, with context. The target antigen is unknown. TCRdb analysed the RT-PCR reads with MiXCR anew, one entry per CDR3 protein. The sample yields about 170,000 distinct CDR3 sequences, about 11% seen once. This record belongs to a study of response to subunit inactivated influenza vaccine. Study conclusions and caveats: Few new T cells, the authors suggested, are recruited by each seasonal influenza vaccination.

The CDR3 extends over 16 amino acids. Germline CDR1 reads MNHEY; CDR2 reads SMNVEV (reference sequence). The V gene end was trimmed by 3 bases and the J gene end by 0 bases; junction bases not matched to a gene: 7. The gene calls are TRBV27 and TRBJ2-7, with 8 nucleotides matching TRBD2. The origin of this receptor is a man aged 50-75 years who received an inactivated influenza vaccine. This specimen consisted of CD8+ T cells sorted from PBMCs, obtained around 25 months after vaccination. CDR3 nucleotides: TGTGCCAGCAGTTTGATAGCGGGACGGAGCTCCTACGAGCAGTACTTC. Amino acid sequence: CASSLIAGRSSYEQYF.